The rows below give T cell receptor beta chains drawn from one sample of a study of T-cell memory formation after mild COVID-19. A single record per CDR3 protein comes from TCRdb applying MiXCR to the 5' RACE reads. The repertoire consists of tens of thousands of distinct CDR3 sequences, with roughly 9% occurring once and the leading ten covering 12%. Sequences were obtained from PBMCs or a T cell subset sorted from them (not recorded which). The receptors derive from an adult woman who had mild COVID-19 (a few samples of this study predate the infection). Cell type and time point are not known. Both conserved end residues are trimmed from each CDR3. Fields, in order: V gene, CDR3 protein.

TRBV5-1 ASYPRGAAPDTQY
TRBV12-3/TRBV12-4 ASSLNQGITGELF
TRBV5-5 ASSPTGMGFEQY
TRBV4-1 ASSPGTSGTGELF
TRBV9 ASSVGTTAYEQY
TRBV12-3/TRBV12-4 ASSLALLAGSEQF
TRBV12-3/TRBV12-4 ASSPGTGVSNEKLF
TRBV6-1 ASSEGTAVGYGYT
TRBV9 ASSRFQGNTEAF
TRBV12-3/TRBV12-4 ASSLGTGSNEQF
TRBV7-2 ASSLGPGLAGHEQY
TRBV12-3/TRBV12-4 ASSLWGVSEKLF
TRBV19 ASSTGTSGVTGELF
TRBV20-1 SARVFKINTEAF
TRBV4-3 ASSQGPDGSEAF
TRBV18 ASSLGSEQF
TRBV7-2 ASSLQGGNIQY
TRBV10-3 AIKQGPGDEQY
TRBV19 ASSTNSGHNHYGYT
TRBV7-6 ASSSRSGRSYNEQF
TRBV20-1 SARGDSHNTGELF
TRBV12-3/TRBV12-4 ASSLRTANTEAF
TRBV5-4 ASSLLAGGGETQY
TRBV4-3 ASSPQSPGMSYNEQF
TRBV7-9 ASSRHYEQY
TRBV3-1 ASSQVDRGPDTQY
TRBV4-2 ASSPDRVIAVVKSPLH